The present T cell receptor beta chain was sequenced within a study of blood T cells in healthy people across ages. This clonotype was detected ten times or more. V was shortened by 5 bases and J by 6 bases, with 18 bases between the two germline ends. Looked up from germline, CDR1 is SGHRS and CDR2 is YFSETQ. The CDR3 totals 15 residues. A sample-barcoded 5' primer and a J-beta primer mix were used in a second PCR of roughly 6 to 11 cycles. One entry per CDR3 protein results from TCRdb running MiXCR on the 5' RACE reads. The sample includes approximately 670,000 distinct CDR3 sequences, roughly two fifths of them seen just once.

The sample consisted of blood. This chain uses TRBV5-1 with TRBJ2-1, with D possibly TRBD2 on 5 matching bases. The receptor comes from an elderly man in good health. CDR3 amino acids: CASSGGRALGNEQFF. The CDR3 nucleotides are TGCGCCAGCAGTGGTGGGAGAGCTTTAGGCAATGAGCAGTTCTTC. The full variable domain, completed using reference TRBV5-1 and TRBJ2-1, is KAGVTQTPRYLIKTRGQQVTLSCSPISGHRSVSWYQQTPGQGLQFLFEYFSETQRNKGNFPGRFSGRQFSNSRSEMNVSTLELGDSALYLCASSGGRALGNEQFFGPGTRLTVL.